Listed below are T cell receptor beta chains from one sample, sequenced in a study of CD8+ T cells in alopecia areata. Clones were sequenced by immunoSEQ multiplex PCR, and TCRdb holds only the in-frame ones, with some missing. The repertoire holds tens of thousands of clones, with roughly 50% as singletons. Material: NKG2D-high CD8+ T cells sorted from blood. These receptors were taken from a human donor with alopecia areata. Each CDR3 is given with its conserved first and last residue. A D gene is named only where the DNA matches it firmly. Only some rows state a clone size, as once, few, many or a class for expanded clones.

d_gene	v_gene	j_gene	abundance	CDR3nt	CDR3aa
NA	TRBV28	TRBJ2-1	NA	TGTGCCAGCAGTTCAGTTAACAATGAGCAGTTCTTC	CASSSVNNEQFF
NA	TRBV27	TRBJ2-1	once	TGTGCCAGCAGTTTCAGTAATGAGCAGTTCTTC	CASSFSNEQFF
NA	TRBV28	TRBJ2-7	few	TGTGCCAGCAGTTACACTACCGGCCTGAACGAGCAGTACTTC	CASSYTTGLNEQYF
NA	TRBV27	TRBJ2-6	once	TGTGCCAGCAGTTTGAGCGGATCTGGGGCCAACGTCCTGACTTTC	CASSLSGSGANVLTF
TRBD1	TRBV4-1	TRBJ1-1	NA	TGCGCCAGCAGCAAACCCGGGACAGGGAACACTGAAGCTTTCTTT	CASSKPGTGNTEAFF
TRBD2	TRBV30	TRBJ2-7	NA	TGTGCCTGGAGTGCGACTAGCGGGGCACTCTCCTACGAGCAGTACTTC	CAWSATSGALSYEQYF
NA	TRBV2	TRBJ2-7	NA	TGTGCCAGCAGTGAGGTCTCCTACGAGCAGTACTTC	CASSEVSYEQYF
NA	TRBV18	TRBJ2-7	once	TGTGCCAGCTCGCTGACAGGGGAGGGCTCCTACGAGCAGTACTTC	CASSLTGEGSYEQYF
NA	TRBV7-8	TRBJ2-3	NA	TGTGCCAGCAGCCCCCAACTGCCAGCGGGCACAGATACGCAGTATTTT	CASSPQLPAGTDTQYF
NA	TRBV29-1	TRBJ1-1	NA	TGCAGCGTCGAGGCGAGCAACACTGAAGCTTTCTTT	CSVEASNTEAFF
NA	TRBV29-1	TRBJ2-7	NA	TGCAGCGTTGATTCGCAGGACGAGCAGTACTTC	CSVDSQDEQYF
NA	TRBV5-6	TRBJ2-7	once	TGTGCCAGCAGCTTGGGCGGGGTCTCCTACGAGCAGTACTTC	CASSLGGVSYEQYF
NA	TRBV25-1	TRBJ2-5	once	TGTGCCAGCAGTGAATTTACGGGTGAGACCCAGTACTTC	CASSEFTGETQYF
NA	TRBV14	TRBJ1-1	NA	TGTGCCAGCAGCCAATTGGGGGCCACTGAAGCTTTCTTT	CASSQLGATEAFF
NA	TRBV5-1	TRBJ1-2	NA	TGCGCCAGCAGTGACCGCCACGTTGGCGATGGCTACACCTTC	CASSDRHVGDGYTF
NA	TRBV29-1	TRBJ2-3	NA	TGCAGCGTTGAGGTGGGAGGCGCTTTGTGGACAGATACGCAGTATTTT	CSVEVGGALWTDTQYF
TRBD1	TRBV5-1	TRBJ2-1	NA	TGCGCCAGCAGCTTGCCCCGGGACAGGGTCACCTACAATGAGCAGTTCTTC	CASSLPRDRVTYNEQFF
NA	TRBV29-1	TRBJ2-7	NA	TGCAGCGTTGAGGACTACTCCTACGAGCAGTACTTC	CSVEDYSYEQYF
NA	TRBV7-3	TRBJ2-1	NA	TGTGCCAGCAGCTTAGGTCAGGACGAGCAGTTCTTC	CASSLGQDEQFF
NA	TRBV2	TRBJ1-4	NA	TGTGCCAGCAGTGATGTCAGTGGACTGTTTTTT	CASSDVSGLFF
NA	TRBV5-6	TRBJ2-7	NA	TGTGCCAGCAGCCTCGGGTTGGGGGAATCCTACGAGCAGTACTTC	CASSLGLGESYEQYF
NA	TRBV7-3	TRBJ2-2	once	TGTGCCAGCAGCCTTCCCCCCGCCGGGGAGCTGTTTTTT	CASSLPPAGELFF
TRBD1	TRBV5-4	TRBJ2-3	few	TGTGCCAGCAGTTCCACAGGGGCCACAGATACGCAGTATTTT	CASSSTGATDTQYF
NA	TRBV4-3	TRBJ2-3	few	TGCGCCAGCAGCCAAGACCAAGAATACACGCAGTATTTT	CASSQDQEYTQYF
TRBD2	TRBV7-8	TRBJ2-5	NA	TGTGCCAGCAGCATAAGACTAGCGGGGGGACCTCAAGAGACCCAGTACTTC	CASSIRLAGGPQETQYF
NA	TRBV27	TRBJ1-2	NA	TGTGCCAGCAGGTCAAGGGGATATGGCTACACCTTC	CASRSRGYGYTF
TRBD2	TRBV29-1	TRBJ2-1	NA	TGCAGCGTTGTGGGGGGGATTTACAATGAGCAGTTCTTC	CSVVGGIYNEQFF
NA	TRBV29-1	TRBJ1-2	few	TGCAGCGTTGATGACAGAGATGGCTACACCTTC	CSVDDRDGYTF
NA	TRBV30	TRBJ2-7	NA	TGTGCCTGGAGTGTAAACAGCCAGGGCGAGCAGTACTTC	CAWSVNSQGEQYF
NA	TRBV30	TRBJ2-1	NA	TGTGCCTGGAGTTCGATTGGCGATGAGCAGTTCTTC	CAWSSIGDEQFF
NA	TRBV6-6	TRBJ2-5	few	TGTGCCAGCAGTTACTCCGAAACCGGAGGTCCGGAGACCCAGTACTTC	CASSYSETGGPETQYF
NA	TRBV2	TRBJ2-7	NA	TGTGCCAGCAGTGAAGTCAACTCCTACGAGCAGTACTTC	CASSEVNSYEQYF
NA	TRBV28	TRBJ1-1	few	TGTGCCACTTCCCTAGACCCCTCTGAAGGAGCTTTCTTT	CATSLDPSEGAFF